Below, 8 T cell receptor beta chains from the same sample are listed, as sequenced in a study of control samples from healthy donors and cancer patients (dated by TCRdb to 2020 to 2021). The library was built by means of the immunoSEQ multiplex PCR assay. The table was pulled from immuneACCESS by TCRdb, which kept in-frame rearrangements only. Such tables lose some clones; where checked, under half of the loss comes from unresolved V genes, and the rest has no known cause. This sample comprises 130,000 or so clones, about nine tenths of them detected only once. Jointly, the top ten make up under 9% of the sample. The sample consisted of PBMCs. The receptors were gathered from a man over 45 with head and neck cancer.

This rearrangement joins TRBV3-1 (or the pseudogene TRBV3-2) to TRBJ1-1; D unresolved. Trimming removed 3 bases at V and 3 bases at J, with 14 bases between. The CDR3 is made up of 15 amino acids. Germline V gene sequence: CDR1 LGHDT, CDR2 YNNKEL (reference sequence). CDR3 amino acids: CASSHSRVLDTEAFF. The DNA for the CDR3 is TGTGCCAGCAGCCATTCCCGGGTGTTGGACACTGAAGCTTTCTTT.

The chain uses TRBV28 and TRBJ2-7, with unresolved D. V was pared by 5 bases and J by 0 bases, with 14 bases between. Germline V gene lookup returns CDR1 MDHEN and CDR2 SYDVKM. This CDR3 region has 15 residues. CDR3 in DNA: TGTGCCAGCAGTCCCCCGGGTCTTAGCTCCTACGAGCAGTACTTC. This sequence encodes CASSPPGLSSYEQYF.

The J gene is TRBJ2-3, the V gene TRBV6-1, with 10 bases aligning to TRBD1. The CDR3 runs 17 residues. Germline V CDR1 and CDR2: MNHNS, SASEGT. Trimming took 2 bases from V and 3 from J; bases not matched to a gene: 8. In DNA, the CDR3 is TGTGCCAGCAGTGAATGGTACGGACAGGGGGGTACAGATACGCAGTATTTT. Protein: CASSEWYGQGGTDTQYF.

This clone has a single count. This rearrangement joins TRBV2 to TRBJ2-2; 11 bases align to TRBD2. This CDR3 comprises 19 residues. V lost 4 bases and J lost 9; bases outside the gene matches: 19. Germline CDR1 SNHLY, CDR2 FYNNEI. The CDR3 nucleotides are TGTGCCAGCAGTGTAAGGCCTCCCTATTCTAGCGGGGGGACCCGGGAGCTGTTTTTT. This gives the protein CASSVRPPYSSGGTRELFF.

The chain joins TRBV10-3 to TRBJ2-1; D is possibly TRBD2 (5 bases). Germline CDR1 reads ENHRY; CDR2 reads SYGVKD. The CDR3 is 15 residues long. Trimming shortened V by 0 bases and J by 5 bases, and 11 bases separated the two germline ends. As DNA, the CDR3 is TGTGCCATCAGTGAGTCGCGAGGGCCACACAATGAGCAGTTCTTC. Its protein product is CAISESRGPHNEQFF.

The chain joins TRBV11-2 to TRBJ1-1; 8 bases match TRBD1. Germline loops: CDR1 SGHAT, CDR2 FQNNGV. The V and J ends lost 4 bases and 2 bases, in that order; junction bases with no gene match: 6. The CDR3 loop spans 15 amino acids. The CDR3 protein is CASSSRTGLNTEAFF. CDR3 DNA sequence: TGTGCCAGCAGCTCACGGACAGGGTTAAACACTGAAGCTTTCTTT.

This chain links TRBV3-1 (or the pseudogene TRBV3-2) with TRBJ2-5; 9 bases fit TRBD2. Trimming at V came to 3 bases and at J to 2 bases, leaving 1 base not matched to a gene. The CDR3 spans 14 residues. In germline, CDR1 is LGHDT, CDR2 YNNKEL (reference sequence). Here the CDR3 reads CASSHSGGQETQYF. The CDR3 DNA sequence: TGTGCCAGCAGCCACAGCGGGGGGCAAGAGACCCAGTACTTC.

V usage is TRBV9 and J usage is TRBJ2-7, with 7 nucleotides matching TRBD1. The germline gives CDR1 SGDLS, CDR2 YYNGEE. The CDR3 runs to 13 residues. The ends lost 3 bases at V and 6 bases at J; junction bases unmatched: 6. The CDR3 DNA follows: TGTGCCAGCAGCGCTCGACAGGGAAGCGAGCAGTACTTC. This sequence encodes CASSARQGSEQYF.